This entry is about one T cell receptor (beta chain). This entry is derived from a study of blood T cell repertoires in COVID-19. Study context: From T cells, B-cell-depleted T cells, or PBMCs came the material, which was cDNA or gDNA.

Per the original data handling: Scientists estimated how many nucleated cells there were by amplifying reference gene primers. Method: immunoSEQ multiplex PCR; TCRdb's copy keeps in-frame clones and lacks some. That table gives V, J and clone size, and the DNA gave D and trimming. The table has about 150,000 clones, about 90% seen once. Germline lookup yields CDR1 MNHEY and CDR2 SVGAGI. The junction had 6 bases not matched to a gene; V was cut back by 7 bases and J by 1 base. The CDR3 runs 15 residues. The chain couples TRBV6-5 to TRBJ2-7, with 11 nucleotides matching TRBD2. The sample was peripheral blood. The receptor was isolated from a man aged 50 or older with acute or convalescent COVID-19. The DNA of the CDR3 is TGTGCCAGCAATACCGGGACTAGCGGATCCTACGAGCAGTACTTC. Encoded protein: CASNTGTSGSYEQYF.